This T cell receptor beta chain was sequenced in a study of blood T cells in healthy people across ages. Whole-study results and caveats: Fewer expanded clones and more diversity marked long-lived versus aged donors.

Per-sample yields of isolated PBMCs were at least 6 million. Using a J-beta primer mix together with a sample-barcoded 5' primer, a second PCR was run for roughly 6 to 12 cycles. TCRdb re-analysed the 5' RACE reads in MiXCR, keeping a single row per CDR3 protein. The data contain roughly 700,000 distinct CDR3 sequences, approximately 25% of them singletons. About this clonotype itself: Its antigen is undetermined.

The same specimen was also included in a second study, on T cells of mothers and their children. From that study: Second-PCR primer M1S introduced sample barcodes and 2-4 random nucleotides.

Sequenced sample: blood. The receptor comes from a boy aged 5-17 years in good health.

The CDR3 protein is CASSPTSGGMNEQFF. In DNA, the CDR3 is TGTGCCAGCAGCCCTACTAGCGGGGGAATGAATGAGCAGTTCTTC. The rearrangement links TRBV7-3 to TRBJ2-1; TRBD2 aligns across 11 bases. Trimming cost V 5 bases and J 7 bases; bases outside gene matches: 7. Per germline, CDR1 SGHTA and CDR2 FQGTGA. This CDR3 has 15 residues.